These T cell receptor beta chains were read from a single sample in a study of vaccination and CD4 T cells after COVID-19. One entry per CDR3 protein results from TCRdb running MiXCR on the PCR reads. The sample comprises fewer than 25,000 distinct CDR3 sequences, about 31% of which are singletons, and 2.5% to 3.5% rests with the top ten. No cognate antigen is known for these TCRs. The input for sequencing was CD4+ T cells from blood, cultured in vitro, taken about 7 months after SARS-CoV-2 vaccination. The receptors come from a human donor who had recovered from COVID-19. CDR3s include the opening cysteine and the closing phenylalanine or tryptophan. D genes are given only for firm matches. Clone sizes are given selectively: once, few, many, or a class where the clone is expanded.

J,V,size,D,CDR3,DNA
TRBJ2-7,TRBV19,NA,TRBD1,CASSPTTGTGKQYF,TGTGCCAGTAGTCCAACGACAGGGACGGGGAAGCAGTACTTC
TRBJ2-3,TRBV20-1,few,NA,CSAKDYRADTQYF,TGCAGTGCTAAAGATTACAGGGCAGATACGCAGTATTTT
TRBJ1-5,TRBV28,NA,NA,CASSLVGGQPQHF,TGTGCCAGCAGTTTGGTAGGAGGTCAGCCCCAGCATTTT
TRBJ2-6,TRBV4-1,NA,NA,CASNQSGANVLTF,TGCGCCAGCAACCAATCTGGGGCCAACGTCCTGACTTTC
TRBJ2-5,TRBV6-1,few,NA,CASTPNPQLSQETQYF,TGTGCCAGCACCCCCAACCCCCAGCTAAGCCAAGAGACCCAGTACTTC
TRBJ2-1,TRBV20-1,few,TRBD2,CSTGTSGNNEQFF,TGCAGTACCGGGACTAGCGGGAACAATGAGCAGTTCTTC
TRBJ2-7,TRBV6-1,NA,NA,CASSETPLSSYEQYF,TGTGCCAGCAGTGAAACCCCTCTCAGCTCCTACGAGCAGTACTTC
TRBJ1-2,TRBV4-3,NA,NA,CASSQEEGNYGYTF,TGCGCCAGCAGCCAAGAGGAGGGTAACTATGGCTACACCTTC
TRBJ1-2,TRBV28,NA,NA,CASSSNLRGGYGYTF,TGTGCCAGCAGTTCCAATCTGAGGGGGGGCTATGGCTACACCTTC
TRBJ2-5,TRBV15,medium-sized,NA,CATSRDPQIWQTQYF,TGTGCCACCAGCAGAGATCCGCAGATATGGCAGACCCAGTACTTC
TRBJ2-1,TRBV5-8,few,NA,CASSLFNEQFF,TGTGCCAGCAGCTTGTTCAATGAGCAGTTCTTC
TRBJ2-5,TRBV7-3,few,NA,CASSINREKTQYF,TGTGCCAGCAGCATCAACAGGGAGAAGACCCAGTACTTC
TRBJ2-3,TRBV15,medium-sized,NA,CATSPRLVLDTQYF,TGTGCCACCAGCCCTCGACTAGTTCTTGATACGCAGTATTTT
TRBJ2-3,TRBV7-3,few,NA,CASSLATSTDTQYF,TGTGCCAGCAGCTTAGCGACTAGCACAGATACGCAGTATTTT
TRBJ2-7,TRBV10-3,few,NA,CAISEDNSYEQYF,TGTGCCATCAGTGAAGACAACTCCTACGAGCAGTACTTC